Listed below are T cell receptor beta chains from one sample, sequenced in a study of blood T cell repertoires in COVID-19. Profiled with immunoSEQ multiplex PCR; TCRdb holds only in-frame clones, not every one. The table lists approximately 170,000 clones, about four fifths of them singletons. Source material: peripheral blood. These receptors were obtained from a man between 65 and 79 years old who had recovered from COVID-19. The CDR3 runs from the conserved cysteine through the conserved F or W. A D gene is named only where the DNA matches it firmly. Rows give clone size only sometimes, using once, few, many, or a class for an expanded clone.

V gene	clone size	J gene	D gene	CDR3 protein	CDR3 DNA
TRBV10-2	.	TRBJ1-4	.	CASSEVGGGGEKLFF	TGCGCCAGCAGTGAGGTTGGCGGCGGAGGTGAAAAACTGTTTTTT
TRBV5-1	.	TRBJ2-3	.	CASSPGDSTDTQYF	TGCGCCAGCAGCCCCGGAGATAGCACAGATACGCAGTATTTT
TRBV9	.	TRBJ2-4	.	CASSLLRLRRSAKNIQYF	TGTGCCAGCAGCCTCCTTCGGCTTCGGCGGTCGGCCAAAAACATTCAGTACTTC
TRBV5-1	.	TRBJ2-1	.	CASSEDSAALGNEQFF	TGCGCCAGCAGCGAGGACTCGGCTGCTCTGGGGAATGAGCAGTTCTTC
TRBV5-6	.	TRBJ2-7	.	CASSPAGQGEHEQYF	TGTGCCAGCAGCCCTGCGGGGCAGGGGGAACACGAGCAGTACTTC
TRBV6-5	.	TRBJ1-3	.	CASSYSQATSGNTIYF	TGTGCCAGCAGTTACTCCCAGGCAACCTCTGGAAACACCATATATTTT
TRBV3-1/TRBV3-2	.	TRBJ2-4	TRBD1	CASSQSGQRVLAKNIQYF	TGTGCCAGCAGCCAATCGGGACAGCGAGTCCTAGCCAAAAACATTCAGTACTTC
TRBV5-6	.	TRBJ2-3	.	CASSLGPADTQYF	TGTGCCAGCAGCTTGGGTCCTGCAGATACGCAGTATTTT
TRBV4-3	.	TRBJ1-5	TRBD1	CASSQDGQVGQPQHF	TGCGCCAGCAGCCAAGATGGACAGGTCGGCCAGCCCCAGCATTTT
TRBV30	.	TRBJ1-2	.	CAWSWRGSDGYTF	TGTGCCTGGAGTTGGCGGGGATCGGATGGCTACACCTTC
TRBV7-2	.	TRBJ1-1	.	CASSLTRDTEAFF	TGTGCCAGCAGCTTGACCAGGGACACTGAAGCTTTCTTT
TRBV7-2	.	TRBJ2-7	TRBD1	CASSIEGTGPYEQYF	TGTGCCAGCAGCATAGAAGGGACAGGGCCCTACGAGCAGTACTTC
TRBV28	.	TRBJ2-7	TRBD2	CASRAGLAGREQYF	TGTGCCAGCAGGGCGGGACTAGCGGGAAGAGAGCAGTACTTC
TRBV27	.	TRBJ2-1	TRBD2	CASSTTGSGRFDEQFF	TGTGCCAGCAGTACGACAGGCAGCGGGAGGTTCGATGAGCAGTTCTTC
TRBV28	.	TRBJ2-7	TRBD2	CASSLFGGRIPYEQYF	TGTGCCAGCAGTTTATTCGGCGGGAGAATACCGTACGAGCAGTACTTC
TRBV19	many	TRBJ1-5	TRBD1	CASSTGNRGAIGNQPQHF	TGTGCCAGTAGTACGGGAAACAGGGGGGCAATAGGCAATCAGCCCCAGCATTTT
TRBV4-1	.	TRBJ1-1	.	CASSRQGLNTEAFF	TGCGCCAGCAGCCGCCAGGGATTGAACACTGAAGCTTTCTTT
TRBV7-9	.	TRBJ1-6	TRBD1	CASSSGQGNNSPLHF	TGTGCCAGCAGCTCGGGACAGGGGAATAATTCACCCCTCCACTTT
TRBV6-5	.	TRBJ2-1	.	CATRGAVLAEQFF	TGTGCCACCAGGGGCGCAGTCTTGGCTGAGCAGTTCTTC
TRBV9	.	TRBJ2-1	.	CASSVGAPIPYNEQFF	TGTGCCAGCAGCGTGGGAGCGCCCATCCCTTACAATGAGCAGTTCTTC
TRBV7-9	.	TRBJ2-3	.	CASSLAGGDTQYF	TGTGCCAGCAGCTTAGCTGGGGGGGATACGCAGTATTTT
TRBV9	.	TRBJ2-6	.	CASSVGGGSFGANVLTF	TGTGCCAGCAGCGTAGGAGGGGGTTCCTTTGGGGCCAACGTCCTGACTTTC
TRBV5-1	few	TRBJ2-2	TRBD1	CASSSGTGGNTGELFF	TGCGCCAGCAGCTCGGGGACAGGGGGGAACACCGGGGAGCTGTTTTTT
TRBV6-5	.	TRBJ2-7	.	CASSPSAGFTYEQYF	TGTGCCAGCAGTCCCTCGGCGGGGTTCACCTACGAGCAGTACTTC
TRBV2	.	TRBJ2-2	TRBD2	CASSDRTSGIGVLFF	TGTGCCAGCAGTGATAGGACTAGCGGGATTGGGGTGCTGTTTTTT
TRBV29-1	.	TRBJ2-5	.	CSVDRDQETQYF	TGCAGCGTTGACAGGGACCAAGAGACCCAGTACTTC
TRBV5-1	.	TRBJ1-5	.	CASSFEGTGQPQHF	TGCGCCAGCAGCTTCGAGGGCACGGGGCAGCCCCAGCATTTT
TRBV18	.	TRBJ2-1	TRBD2	CASSPRGLAGVGNEQFF	TGTGCCAGCTCACCTCGCGGACTAGCGGGAGTCGGGAATGAGCAGTTCTTC
TRBV6-5	.	TRBJ1-4	TRBD1	CASSYGGTGIEKLFF	TGTGCCAGCAGTTACGGGGGGACAGGGATCGAAAAACTGTTTTTT
TRBV20-1	.	TRBJ2-5	.	CSVFRETQYF	TGCAGTGTCTTCCGAGAGACCCAGTACTTC
TRBV19	.	TRBJ2-7	TRBD2	CASSIRGLAGGSDSYEQYF	TGTGCCAGTAGTATAAGAGGACTAGCGGGAGGTTCCGACTCCTACGAGCAGTACTTC
TRBV10-2	.	TRBJ1-1	TRBD1	CASSWDRGTEAFF	TGCGCCAGCAGTTGGGACAGGGGGACTGAAGCTTTCTTT
TRBV10-1	few	TRBJ1-1	.	CASSESRRKNTEAFF	TGCGCCAGCAGTGAGTCCAGGCGAAAGAACACTGAAGCTTTCTTT
TRBV6-2/TRBV6-3	once	TRBJ2-1	TRBD2	CASSYSAGLAGVSEQFF	TGTGCCAGCAGTTACTCAGCGGGACTAGCGGGAGTCAGTGAGCAGTTCTTC
TRBV5-1	few	TRBJ2-7	TRBD1	CASSPGQTPQREQYF	TGCGCCAGCAGCCCGGGACAGACGCCTCAGCGGGAGCAGTACTTC
TRBV19	.	TRBJ1-5	.	CASSIQGGQPQHF	TGTGCCAGTAGTATCCAGGGCGGTCAGCCCCAGCATTTT
TRBV5-1	.	TRBJ2-3	.	CASSVRGGGTDTQYF	TGCGCCAGCAGCGTGAGGGGCGGGGGCACAGATACGCAGTATTTT
TRBV27	.	TRBJ1-2	.	CASSLSDGGSYGYTF	TGTGCCAGCAGTTTATCGGATGGGGGCTCCTATGGCTACACCTTC
TRBV19	.	TRBJ2-7	.	CASSGVRGDTYEQYF	TGTGCCAGTAGTGGAGTTCGGGGGGACACCTACGAGCAGTACTTC
TRBV5-1	.	TRBJ2-3	.	CASSLARTDTDTQYF	TGCGCCAGCAGCTTGGCTAGGACAGATACAGATACGCAGTATTTT
TRBV5-1	.	TRBJ1-4	.	CASSPGDGEKLFF	TGCGCCAGCAGCCCCGGAGATGGAGAAAAACTGTTTTTT
TRBV7-2	.	TRBJ1-5	.	CASSPRGGSNQPQHF	TGTGCCAGCAGCCCCAGAGGAGGGAGCAATCAGCCCCAGCATTTT
TRBV6-2/TRBV6-3	.	TRBJ2-7	.	CASSYSGGNEQYF	TGTGCCAGCAGTTACTCGGGGGGTAACGAGCAGTACTTC
TRBV27	.	TRBJ1-6	.	CASSLNGDGMSYNSPLHF	TGTGCCAGCAGTTTAAACGGGGATGGGATGTCCTATAATTCACCCCTCCACTTT
TRBV30	.	TRBJ1-5	.	CAWSGGNSNQPQHF	TGTGCCTGGAGCGGAGGAAATAGCAATCAGCCCCAGCATTTT
TRBV2	.	TRBJ2-3	TRBD1	CASSRQGTSTDTQYF	TGTGCCAGCAGCCGACAGGGGACTAGCACAGATACGCAGTATTTT
TRBV5-4	few	TRBJ1-1	.	CASSFDRNTEAFF	TGTGCCAGCAGCTTCGACAGGAACACTGAAGCTTTCTTT
TRBV20-1	.	TRBJ2-7	TRBD2	CSASDMGLAVYEQYF	TGCAGTGCTAGTGACATGGGACTAGCGGTCTACGAGCAGTACTTC
TRBV18	.	TRBJ2-7	TRBD2	CASSPGLAEIYEQYF	TGTGCCAGCTCACCCGGACTAGCGGAGATATACGAGCAGTACTTC
TRBV30	.	TRBJ1-1	.	CAWSVGRGLNTEAFF	TGTGCCTGGAGTGTTGGGCGGGGTCTGAACACTGAAGCTTTCTTT
TRBV4-3	.	TRBJ2-7	TRBD1	CASSQGYRGTGGNEQYF	TGCGCCAGCAGCCAAGGATATCGAGGGACAGGGGGAAACGAGCAGTACTTC
TRBV4-2	.	TRBJ1-3	.	CASSQDSNAISGNTIYF	TGTGCCAGCAGCCAAGATTCAAACGCGATCTCTGGAAACACCATATATTTT
TRBV9	.	TRBJ2-3	TRBD2	CASSLRTSRGDTQYF	TGTGCCAGCAGCTTACGGACTAGCCGGGGGGATACGCAGTATTTT
TRBV4-3	.	TRBJ2-2	.	CASSQAAHLYTGELFF	TGCGCCAGCAGCCAGGCCGCCCACCTCTACACCGGGGAGCTGTTTTTT
TRBV18	.	TRBJ2-2	TRBD2	CASSPRGLGTGELFF	TGTGCCAGCTCACCACGGGGACTAGGCACCGGGGAGCTGTTTTTT
TRBV19	.	TRBJ2-1	TRBD2	CASSILAGVSYNEQFF	TGTGCCAGTAGTATACTAGCGGGAGTCTCCTACAATGAGCAGTTCTTC
TRBV2	few	TRBJ1-1	.	CASSGLAETTEAFF	TGTGCCAGCAGTGGATTGGCAGAGACAACTGAAGCTTTCTTT
TRBV11-2	.	TRBJ2-1	TRBD2	CASSLDLRLGLLNEQFF	TGTGCCAGCAGCTTAGATTTAAGGCTGGGACTACTCAATGAGCAGTTCTTC
TRBV11-2	.	TRBJ2-5	TRBD1	CASSTGTAQETQYF	TGTGCCAGCAGCACCGGGACAGCTCAAGAGACCCAGTACTTC
TRBV5-1	.	TRBJ1-1	.	CASSTRGSGTEAFF	TGCGCCAGCAGCACCCGGGGGAGTGGCACTGAAGCTTTCTTT